These T cell receptor beta chains were read from a single sample in a study of CD8+CD57+ T cells in acquired aplastic anemia. From the reads, TCRdb called clonotypes with MiXCR, one entry per CDR3 protein. Of about 81,000 distinct CDR3 sequences listed, 40% to 55% are singletons. The sequencing input was sorted CD4+, CD8+, or CD8+CD57+ T cells (not recorded which) from PBMCs. The receptor source for this set is a human donor in good health, serving as a control. Both conserved end residues are part of each CDR3. The D gene is left open where the match is weak. Size is stated for part of the rows, as once, few or many counts, or as a class when the clone is expanded.

V gene	D gene	CDR3 length	J gene	clone size	CDR3 DNA	CDR3 protein
TRBV6-5	NA	12	TRBJ1-1	NA	TGTGCCAGCGGGATAGGGGGCACTGAAGCTTTCTTT	CASGIGGTEAFF
TRBV20-1	TRBD2	17	TRBJ2-2	NA	TGCAGTGCTAGAGATGGACTAGCGGGAGGGCCGGGCGGGGAGCTGTTTTTT	CSARDGLAGGPGGELFF
TRBV10-3	NA	15	TRBJ2-5	NA	TGTGCCATCAGTGAGTCCTTAGGGGATCAAGAGACCCAGTACTTC	CAISESLGDQETQYF
TRBV2	NA	15	TRBJ2-7	NA	TGTGCCAGCAGTGCCGGGGACATTGTAGGAATCGAGCAGTACTTC	CASSAGDIVGIEQYF
TRBV20-1	NA	14	TRBJ1-2	NA	TGCAGTGCTCCCCGGTCCTCCTGGGGCTATGGCTACACCTTC	CSAPRSSWGYGYTF
TRBV7-9	TRBD1	12	TRBJ1-1	many	TGTGCCAGCAGCTCAGGGGGCTGGGAAGCTTTCTTT	CASSSGGWEAFF
TRBV10-3	TRBD1	15	TRBJ1-6	NA	TGTGCCATCAGTGATGTTGGGACAGGGAACTCACCCCTCCACTTT	CAISDVGTGNSPLHF
TRBV12-3/TRBV12-4	NA	11	TRBJ1-2	many	TGTGCCAGCAGTTTTATGGCTGGCTACACCTTC	CASSFMAGYTF
TRBV6-4	NA	13	TRBJ2-1	NA	TGTGCCAGCAGTGACTCACAGGCCGGTGAGCAGTTCTTC	CASSDSQAGEQFF
TRBV14	TRBD1	15	TRBJ1-1	NA	TGTGCCAGCAGCAGCCGGGACAGGGGTGTAACTGAAGCTTTCTTT	CASSSRDRGVTEAFF
TRBV10-3	NA	13	TRBJ2-5	once	TGTGCCATCAGTGACGGTGAACGGGAGACCCAGTACTTC	CAISDGERETQYF
TRBV20-1	NA	11	TRBJ2-5	NA	TGCAGTGGACAGCTTAGGGAGACCCAGTACTTC	CSGQLRETQYF
TRBV12-3/TRBV12-4	TRBD2	14	TRBJ2-1	NA	TGTGCCAGCAGTGCGACTAGCGGGAGGAATGAGCAGTTCTTC	CASSATSGRNEQFF
TRBV7-9	TRBD2	15	TRBJ2-1	many	TGTGCCAGCATCCCGAGGCGGGGGTCCTACAATGAGCAGTTCTTC	CASIPRRGSYNEQFF
TRBV19	NA	14	TRBJ1-1	NA	TGTGCCAGTAGTCGTGGACATCTGAACACTGAAGCTTTCTTT	CASSRGHLNTEAFF
TRBV20-1	NA	11	TRBJ1-1	few	TGCAGTGCTGAGATGAACACTGAAGCTTTCTTT	CSAEMNTEAFF
TRBV10-3	TRBD1	14	TRBJ1-4	many	TGTGCCACAAAACCGACAGGGAACCATGAAAAACTGTTTTTT	CATKPTGNHEKLFF
TRBV18	NA	14	TRBJ2-7	many	TGTGCCAGCTCACCACGGTCAGTCCACTACGAGCAGTACTTC	CASSPRSVHYEQYF
TRBV29-1	NA	11	TRBJ1-1	few	TGCAGCGTTAAGGAGAACACTGAAGCTTTCTTT	CSVKENTEAFF
TRBV25-1	NA	13	TRBJ2-2	NA	TGTGCCAGCGAAGTCACTGACACCGGGGAGCTGTTTTTT	CASEVTDTGELFF
TRBV11-3	NA	14	TRBJ2-5	many	TGTGCCAGCAGCGACGCCGGGACAAGGGAGACCCAGTACTTC	CASSDAGTRETQYF
TRBV6-1	NA	15	TRBJ2-7	NA	TGTGCCAGCAGCCAATCCCGGGGGTATGGCTACGAGCAGTACTTC	CASSQSRGYGYEQYF
TRBV15	NA	11	TRBJ1-1	NA	TGTGCCACCATAAGTGACACTGAAGCTTTCTTT	CATISDTEAFF
TRBV5-4	TRBD2	18	TRBJ2-2	NA	TGTGCCAGCAGCTTTAGCGGGATGGGAGTAAGGAACACCGGGGAGCTGTTTTTT	CASSFSGMGVRNTGELFF
TRBV7-9	NA	15	TRBJ1-6	many	TGTGCCAGCAGCTTATTAGCAGCGTCCGTGTCACCCCTCCACTTT	CASSLLAASVSPLHF
TRBV7-9	NA	14	TRBJ1-3	few	TGTGCCAGCAGTGAGGGCCTCGGAGGAAACACCATATATTTT	CASSEGLGGNTIYF
TRBV29-1	TRBD2	13	TRBJ2-3	NA	TGCAGCGTAGCTGGGCGGGAGCAAGATACGCAGTATTTT	CSVAGREQDTQYF
TRBV15	TRBD1	16	TRBJ1-1	NA	TGTGCCACCAGCATAGGGGGACAGGGGTTTGACACTGAAGCTTTCTTT	CATSIGGQGFDTEAFF
TRBV2	NA	14	TRBJ2-1	many	TGTGCCAGCAGTGAACCTAACCAGGACAATGAGCAGTTCTTC	CASSEPNQDNEQFF
TRBV10-2	NA	14	TRBJ1-2	NA	TGCGCCAGCCGACGAGGGCAGCAAAACTATGGCTACACCTTC	CASRRGQQNYGYTF
TRBV7-9	NA	12	TRBJ2-3	NA	TGTGCCAGCACCTTCAGTACAGATGCGCAGTACTTT	CASTFSTDAQYF
TRBV27	NA	13	TRBJ1-3	NA	TGTGCCAGCAGTCTGGGACATGGGAACACCATATATTTT	CASSLGHGNTIYF
TRBV4-1	NA	16	TRBJ1-4	NA	TGCGCCAGCAGCCACGCGGACGGGGGTGGGAGTGAAAAACTGTTTTTT	CASSHADGGGSEKLFF
TRBV28	TRBD1	14	TRBJ2-7	NA	TGTGCCAGCACCATAGGGGGACAGGGTGACGAGCAGTACTTC	CASTIGGQGDEQYF
TRBV7-2	NA	11	TRBJ2-1	once	TGTGCCAGCAGCCTCGGGAGTGAGCAGTTCTTC	CASSLGSEQFF
TRBV20-1	TRBD1	14	TRBJ1-2	many	TGCAGTGCTAGCCGGACAGGGGGAACCTATGGCTACACCTTC	CSASRTGGTYGYTF
TRBV14	TRBD1	16	TRBJ1-1	NA	TGTGCCAGCAGCCAAGAGGACAGGGGAGGGAACACTGAAGCTTTCTTT	CASSQEDRGGNTEAFF
TRBV29-1	NA	12	TRBJ1-2	few	TGCAGCGCCGAATCTGGGGCCTATGGCTACACCTTC	CSAESGAYGYTF
TRBV5-6	TRBD2	15	TRBJ2-7	NA	TGTGCCAGCAGGGGGATACTAGCGGGAGAGGGGGAGCAGTACTTC	CASRGILAGEGEQYF
TRBV11-2	NA	11	TRBJ1-1	NA	TGTGCCAGCGGCTCGAGGCCTTGGCCTTTCTTT	CASGSRPWPFF
TRBV24-1	NA	13	TRBJ2-5	NA	TGTGCCACCAGTGGACTTCTCCAAGAGACCCAGCACTTC	CATSGLLQETQHF
TRBV2	NA	14	TRBJ2-7	NA	TGTGCCAGCAGTGAGAGGGGGGTGTCATACGAGCAGTACTTC	CASSERGVSYEQYF
TRBV7-9	NA	14	TRBJ1-5	NA	TGTGCCAGCAGCTTAGGTTGGGAGGGTCAGCCCCAGCATTTT	CASSLGWEGQPQHF
TRBV6-4	TRBD1	14	TRBJ2-7	many	TGTGCCAGCAGGAGGGAACAGGGGGCCTACGAGCAGTACTTC	CASRREQGAYEQYF
TRBV5-1	NA	13	TRBJ1-2	NA	TGCGCCAGCAGCTTGGGACAGATGTATGGCTACACCTTC	CASSLGQMYGYTF
TRBV11-3	NA	13	TRBJ1-1	few	TGTGCCAGCAGCCGACGGCAAAACACTGAAGCTTTCTTT	CASSRRQNTEAFF
TRBV20-1	TRBD1	14	TRBJ2-7	many	TGCAGTGCTAGAGGGGGACAGACCTACTACGAGCAGTACTTC	CSARGGQTYYEQYF
TRBV19	NA	13	TRBJ2-7	NA	TGTGCCAGTAGTATAGTGGTGGGCTACGAGCAGTACTTC	CASSIVVGYEQYF
TRBV7-8	TRBD2	15	TRBJ2-1	few	TGTGCCAGCAGCTTTCATCGGGGGGGCCGGGATGAGCAGTTCTTC	CASSFHRGGRDEQFF
TRBV29-1	NA	13	TRBJ2-7	NA	TGCAGCTTTAAAGGGTTCGGGGGCTACGAGCAGTACTTC	CSFKGFGGYEQYF
TRBV7-6	NA	17	TRBJ2-1	many	TGTGCCAGCAGCGGCGTATTGGGGTCAAGCTCCTACAATGAGCAGTTCTTC	CASSGVLGSSSYNEQFF
TRBV2	NA	13	TRBJ1-6	few	TGTGCCAGCGAGGGATCGTATAATTCACCCCTCCACTTT	CASEGSYNSPLHF
TRBV7-9	TRBD2	13	TRBJ2-1	many	TGTGCCAGCAGCCCGGGGGGTTACAATGAGCAGTTCTTC	CASSPGGYNEQFF
TRBV10-3	TRBD2	16	TRBJ2-1	NA	TGTGCCATCAGTGCCCAAGCGGGGGCCATTTACAATGAGCAGTTCTTC	CAISAQAGAIYNEQFF
TRBV24-1	NA	14	TRBJ1-1	NA	TGTGCCAGCGCTCCGGGACACCGTGGGACTGAAGCTTTCTTT	CASAPGHRGTEAFF
TRBV10-3	NA	12	TRBJ2-7	NA	TGTGCCATCAGTGAACCAGGGAGGGAGCAGTACTTC	CAISEPGREQYF
TRBV19	NA	14	TRBJ2-3	NA	TGTGCCAGTAGTATAGATGTTGGCACAGATACGCAGTATTTT	CASSIDVGTDTQYF
TRBV19	NA	12	TRBJ1-1	many	TGTGCCTCTAAGGGGGGGAACACTGAAGCTTTCTTT	CASKGGNTEAFF
TRBV7-2	NA	17	TRBJ2-5	many	TGTGCCAGCAGCTTAGTTTTGGGGGGACAGTACCAAGAGACCCAGTACTTC	CASSLVLGGQYQETQYF
TRBV11-2	NA	13	TRBJ2-7	many	TGTGCCAGCAGCTTAGAGCGGGGAAACGAGCAGTACTTC	CASSLERGNEQYF